These T cell receptor beta chains were read from a single sample in a study of regulatory T cells in long-lasting Graves disease. TCRdb used MiXCR to reprocess the multiplex PCR reads, holding one entry per CDR3 protein. The table has fewer than 650,000 distinct CDR3 sequences, about 16% seen once; the top ten hold approximately 12%. The same sample was also used in a study of T cells in Graves' hyperthyroidism and ophthalmopathy.

Sequences were derived from peripheral blood mononuclear cells (PBMCs), sampled at new diagnosis, from a patient treated with antithyroid drugs. The receptors were gathered from a man between 18 and 29 years old with Graves disease. The CDR3 runs from the conserved cysteine through the conserved F or W. The D gene is left open where the match is weak. A clone size is listed for some rows: how often the clone was seen (once, few, many), or a class if it is expanded.

V gene	D gene	J gene	clone size	CDR3 protein	CDR3 DNA
TRBV20-1	.	TRBJ2-3	many	CSAQSWGLGTDTQYF	TGCAGTGCCCAATCGTGGGGTCTAGGGACAGATACGCAGTATTTT
TRBV30	.	TRBJ2-1	many	CAWRDNNEQFF	TGTGCCTGGAGGGATAACAATGAGCAGTTCTTC
TRBV11-2	.	TRBJ1-1	many	CASSLEGVGTEAFF	TGTGCCAGCAGCTTAGAGGGGGTTGGGACTGAAGCTTTCTTT
TRBV12-3/TRBV12-4	TRBD2	TRBJ2-7	many	CASSLVASGPSYEQYF	TGTGCCAGCAGTTTAGTGGCTAGCGGCCCTTCCTACGAGCAGTACTTC
TRBV12-3/TRBV12-4	.	TRBJ2-5	many	CASSYEETQYF	TGTGCCAGCAGTTACGAAGAGACCCAGTACTTC
TRBV5-1	TRBD2	TRBJ2-5	.	CASSLNSGSETQYF	TGCGCCAGCAGCTTGAATAGCGGGAGCGAGACCCAGTACTTC
TRBV19	TRBD2	TRBJ2-5	.	CASSRERLASETQYF	TGTGCCAGTAGCCGGGAGCGACTAGCGTCGGAGACCCAGTACTTC
TRBV6-1	TRBD1	TRBJ2-3	.	CASSYTGQVQGTQYF	TGTGCCAGCAGTTACACGGGACAGGTCCAGGGTACGCAGTATTTT
TRBV12-5	.	TRBJ2-7	many	CASGVDISYEQYF	TGTGCTAGTGGTGTGGACATCTCCTACGAGCAGTACTTC
TRBV20-1	TRBD1	TRBJ2-1	few	CSARRQGPEQFF	TGCAGTGCTCGAAGACAGGGGCCTGAGCAGTTCTTC
TRBV5-1	.	TRBJ1-5	few	CASSPNPGEDSNQPQHF	TGCGCCAGCAGCCCGAACCCAGGGGAGGACAGCAATCAGCCCCAGCATTTT
TRBV5-1	TRBD1	TRBJ2-1	.	CASSLGGTGGAGGGSQFF	TGTGCCAGCAGCTTGGGTGGGACAGGGGGTGCCGGAGGAGGGTCGCAGTTCTTC
TRBV2	.	TRBJ2-7	many	CASRTGLSSYEQYF	TGTGCCAGCAGAACGGGACTCAGCTCCTACGAGCAGTACTTC
TRBV20-1	.	TRBJ1-1	.	CSASLTVPNTEAFF	TGCAGTGCTAGCTTGACCGTACCGAACACTGAAGCTTTCTTT
TRBV25-1	.	TRBJ1-2	few	CASGSRGDYGYTF	TGTGCCAGCGGGTCCAGGGGTGACTATGGCTACACCTTC
TRBV4-1	.	TRBJ2-3	.	CASIQEVRSNTQYF	TGTGCCAGCATCCAAGAAGTGCGGTCAAATACGCAGTATTTT
TRBV28	.	TRBJ2-5	many	CASSIRGPRLSAEETQYF	TGTGCCAGCAGTATTCGGGGCCCACGCCTCAGTGCAGAAGAGACCCAGTACTTC
TRBV18	.	TRBJ2-5	few	CASRWTEQETQYF	TGTGCCAGTCGATGGACAGAACAAGAGACCCAGTACTTC
TRBV2	TRBD1	TRBJ2-7	many	CASSSPTGVQYF	TGTGCCAGCAGTTCACCAACAGGGGTGCAGTACTTC
TRBV5-6	.	TRBJ1-4	.	CASSLGLEKLFF	TGTGCCAGCAGCTTGGGCCTTGAAAAACTGTTTTTT
TRBV20-1	.	TRBJ2-7	.	CSARGGAGSYEQYF	TGCAGTGCTAGAGGCGGCGCCGGCTCCTACGAGCAGTACTTC
TRBV12-5	.	TRBJ2-7	many	CASGFLNEQYF	TGTGCTAGTGGTTTCCTAAACGAGCAGTACTTC
TRBV4-1	.	TRBJ1-2	.	CASSQETKGSGYTF	TGCGCCAGCAGCCAAGAGACGAAGGGAAGTGGCTACACCTTC
TRBV7-9	.	TRBJ2-5	many	CASSLVGQYQETQYF	TGTGCCAGCAGCTTAGTGGGGCAGTACCAAGAGACCCAGTACTTC
TRBV7-9	.	TRBJ2-2	.	CASSSSKGLVGELFF	TGTGCCAGCAGCTCTAGCAAGGGCCTTGTCGGGGAGCTGTTTTTT
TRBV29-1	TRBD2	TRBJ2-3	many	CSVGGDLSADTQYF	TGCAGCGTCGGGGGGGACTTGAGCGCAGATACGCAGTATTTT
TRBV29-1	.	TRBJ2-3	many	CSVASRGSMADTQYF	TGCAGCGTGGCCTCGCGGGGTTCAATGGCAGATACGCAGTATTTT
TRBV3-1	.	TRBJ1-6	.	CASSQDRRAGRSYNSPLHF	TGTGCCAGCAGCCAAGATCGGAGGGCAGGGAGATCCTATAATTCACCCCTCCACTTT
TRBV24-1	.	TRBJ1-6	.	CATSDLSPHGGPLHF	TGTGCCACCAGTGATTTGTCGCCCCACGGGGGACCCCTCCACTTT
TRBV20-1	TRBD1	TRBJ2-5	few	CSASGELGDRGETQYF	TGCAGTGCTAGTGGGGAACTTGGGGACAGAGGGGAGACCCAGTACTTC
TRBV19	.	TRBJ2-5	.	CASSESRGEEAQETQYF	TGTGCCAGTAGTGAATCCAGGGGAGAGGAGGCACAAGAGACCCAGTACTTC
TRBV11-2	.	TRBJ2-7	many	CASSLDIRGVEQYF	TGTGCCAGCAGCTTAGACATCAGGGGAGTCGAGCAGTACTTC
TRBV20-1	TRBD2	TRBJ2-1	many	CSAGLAGSGEQFF	TGCAGTGCTGGACTAGCGGGATCGGGTGAGCAGTTCTTC
TRBV27	.	TRBJ2-7	many	CASRDQGWSYEQYF	TGTGCCAGCAGGGACCAGGGATGGAGCTACGAGCAGTACTTC
TRBV28	TRBD2	TRBJ2-1	.	CASNLRTSYSYNEQFF	TGTGCCAGCAACCTTCGGACTAGTTACTCCTACAATGAGCAGTTCTTC
TRBV7-8	TRBD2	TRBJ2-1	few	CASSLLGGYSSLQYNEQFF	TGTGCCAGCAGCTTATTGGGGGGGTACAGCTCCCTCCAATACAATGAGCAGTTCTTC
TRBV30	.	TRBJ2-7	few	CPGSPYEQYF	TGCCCGGGGTCCCCCTACGAGCAGTACTTC
TRBV10-1	.	TRBJ2-2	few	CASSEYRTAITGELFF	TGCGCCAGCAGTGAGTATAGGACTGCAATCACCGGGGAGCTGTTTTTT
TRBV12-3/TRBV12-4	.	TRBJ1-1	many	CASSSRTRGNTEAFF	TGTGCCAGCAGTTCCCGCACCAGGGGAAACACTGAAGCTTTCTTT
TRBV19	.	TRBJ2-6	few	CATEISGANVLTF	TGTGCCACCGAGATCTCTGGGGCCAACGTCCTGACTTTC
TRBV9	.	TRBJ2-7	few	CASSHPRTGGDSYEQYF	TGTGCCAGCAGCCACCCCCGGACTGGTGGGGACTCCTACGAGCAGTACTTC
TRBV3-1	.	TRBJ1-4	.	CASSRNIQGFRSNEKLFF	TGTGCCAGCAGCCGAAACATACAGGGTTTCAGGTCTAATGAAAAACTGTTTTTT
TRBV5-1	TRBD2	TRBJ2-7	.	CASSFTSGASYEQYF	TGCGCCAGCAGCTTTACTAGCGGGGCCTCCTACGAGCAGTACTTC
TRBV28	.	TRBJ2-1	many	CASRRDASYNEQFF	TGTGCCAGCAGGAGGGACGCATCTTACAATGAGCAGTTCTTC
TRBV6-1	TRBD1	TRBJ1-5	many	CASSSPTQGAGQPQHF	TGTGCCAGCAGCTCCCCAACACAGGGGGCAGGACAGCCCCAGCATTTT
TRBV5-1	.	TRBJ1-6	few	CASSWTDGSSYNSPLHF	TGCGCCAGCAGCTGGACCGACGGGAGCTCCTATAATTCACCCCTCCACTTT
TRBV5-1	.	TRBJ2-3	many	CASSGIQEADTQYF	TGCGCCAGCAGCGGGATCCAAGAGGCAGATACGCAGTATTTT
TRBV18	.	TRBJ1-1	few	CASSPSQGGMGNTEAFF	TGTGCCAGCTCACCAAGCCAGGGAGGGATGGGGAACACTGAAGCTTTCTTT
TRBV15	.	TRBJ2-3	few	CATSSRNYGTDTQYF	TGTGCCACCAGCAGCAGAAATTACGGCACAGATACGCAGTATTTT